The clone carrying this T cell receptor (beta chain) was recorded at least ten times. This sample stems from a study of T cells in Graves' hyperthyroidism and ophthalmopathy. It was RNA transcripts that yielded the amplified TCR beta CDR3 regions. TCR CDR3 underwent first-round RT-PCR with the HTBI primer set. TCRdb independently ran MiXCR on the multiplex PCR reads; one entry per CDR3 protein. This sample carries about 410,000 distinct CDR3 sequences, 14% to 15% of them seen once, and the ten largest clones take around 14%. Germline V CDR1 and CDR2: LNHNV, YYDKDF (reference sequence). The CDR3 is 14 residues long. The V end lost 3 bases, the J end lost 5 bases, and 11 bases lay between the germline ends.

The clonotype was recovered from a man aged 18 to 30 with Graves' ophthalmopathy. Material for sequencing was blood. The V and J genes are TRBV15 and TRBJ2-4; D remains unclear. CDR3 sequence: CATSSAYRENIQYF. Written as DNA, the CDR3 is TGTGCCACCAGCAGTGCCTACAGAGAAAACATTCAGTACTTC.